This T cell receptor beta chain was identified in a study of post-analysis software for immune sequencing data. Unique molecular identifiers were carried by the TCR beta cDNA libraries. Yield was some 540,000 cDNA molecules from about 1 to 10 million T cells. TCRdb re-analysed the PCR reads in MiXCR, keeping a single row per CDR3 protein. The table records 750,000 to 950,000 distinct CDR3 sequences, around 53% of them present only once. Study conclusions and caveats: A few TRBV segments occurring more often in patients than controls included TRBV5-6, TRBV5-1 and TRBV20-1.

Turning to this clonotype: Its target is unknown.

V gave up 2 bases and J gave up 0 bases, with 29 bases separating them. Germline V gene sequence: CDR1 ENHRY, CDR2 SYGVKD. The CDR3 extends over 22 amino acids. The rearrangement uses TRBV10-3 and TRBJ2-1, with a possible D match to TRBD2 (6 bases). The sequenced sample was blood. This receptor was identified in a girl between 5 and 17 years old with multiple sclerosis. The CDR3 loop reads CAISEPESKGQAGTSSYNEQFF. The CDR3 DNA reads TGTGCCATCAGTGAGCCGGAATCCAAGGGGCAGGCGGGAACCAGCTCCTACAATGAGCAGTTCTTC.